The entry that follows covers one T cell receptor beta chain sequence. The antigen is unknown. The CDR3 length is 13 residues. Germline lookup yields CDR1 LNHDA and CDR2 SQIVND (reference sequence). The V and J ends lost 4 bases and 1 base respectively, with 8 bases between them. Isolated RNA was reverse transcribed in full, so expressed TCRB transcripts were sequenced. Clones were sequenced by immunoSEQ multiplex PCR, and TCRdb holds only the in-frame ones, with some missing. The sample holds 450,000 to 600,000 clones; 25% to 35% are singletons and the top ten take around 0.065%. The sample is drawn from a study of beta chain features in type 1 diabetes. Whole-study results and caveats: People with Type 1 diabetes carried modestly yet significantly shorter TCRB CDR3s in all four CD4+ subsets. Insertions at VDJ junctions were less frequent in type 1 diabetes patients. These patients also deleted more nucleotides at the same junctions. Among patients, naive, central memory and Treg TCRB repertoires appeared more similar than among healthy donors. The question of HLA type influencing TCRB rearrangement was one that remained unresolved here.

The chain employs TRBV19 and TRBJ2-7; no reliable D call. The TCR was taken from a man between 18 and 35 years old in good health. The specimen was naive CD4+ T cells from blood. CDR3 in DNA: TGTGCCAGTAGTAGACAACAGTCCTACGAGCAGTACTTC. Translation: CASSRQQSYEQYF.